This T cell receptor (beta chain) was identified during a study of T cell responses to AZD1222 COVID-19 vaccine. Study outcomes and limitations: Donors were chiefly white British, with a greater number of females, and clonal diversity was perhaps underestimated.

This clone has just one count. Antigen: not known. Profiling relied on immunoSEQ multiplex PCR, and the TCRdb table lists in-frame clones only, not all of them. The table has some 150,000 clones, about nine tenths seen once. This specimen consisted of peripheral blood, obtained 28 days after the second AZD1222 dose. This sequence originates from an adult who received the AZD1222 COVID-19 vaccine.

This CDR3 reads CASRLGGNTEAFF. The CDR3 DNA reads as TGTGCCAGCCGGCTAGGGGGAAACACTGAAGCTTTCTTT. J is TRBJ1-1 and V is TRBV28, with D perhaps matching TRBD1 (6 bases). CDR3 length: 13 residues. Looked up from germline, CDR1 is MDHEN and CDR2 is SYDVKM. V was clipped by 8 bases and J by 2 bases, with 12 bases between them.